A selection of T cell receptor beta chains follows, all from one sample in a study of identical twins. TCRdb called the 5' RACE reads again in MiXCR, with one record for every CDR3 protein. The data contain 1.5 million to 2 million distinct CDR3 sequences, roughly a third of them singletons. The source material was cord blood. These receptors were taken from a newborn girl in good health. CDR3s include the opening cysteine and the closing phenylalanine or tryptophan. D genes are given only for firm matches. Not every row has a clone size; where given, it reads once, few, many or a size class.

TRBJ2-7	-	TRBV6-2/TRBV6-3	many	CASSYRAYEQYF	TGTGCCAGCAGTTACAGGGCCTACGAGCAGTACTTC
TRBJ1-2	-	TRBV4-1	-	CASSQVTRGGGYTF	TGCGCCAGCAGCCAAGTTACGAGGGGGGGCGGCTACACCTTC
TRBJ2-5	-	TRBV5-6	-	CASSPTGTLGNEQYF	TGTGCCAGCAGCCCGACCGGGACCCTTGGTAATGAGCAGTACTTC
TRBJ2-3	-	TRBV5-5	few	CASSLAPTSPLPDTQYF	TGTGCCAGCAGCTTGGCCCCTACTAGCCCCCTCCCAGATACGCAGTATTTT
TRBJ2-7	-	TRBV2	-	CATKDRTYEQYF	TGTGCCACGAAAGACAGAACCTACGAGCAGTACTTC
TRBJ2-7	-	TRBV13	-	CASSLVWRDREQYF	TGTGCCAGCAGCTTAGTCTGGAGGGATCGGGAGCAGTACTTC
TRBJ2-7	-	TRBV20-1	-	CSARGLTNYEQYF	TGCAGTGCTAGGGGGCTAACTAACTACGAGCAGTACTTC
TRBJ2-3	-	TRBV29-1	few	CGVEDPWVSTDTQYF	TGCGGCGTTGAAGATCCGTGGGTGAGCACAGATACGCAGTATTTT
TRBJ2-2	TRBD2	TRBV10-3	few	CAITGTSGANTGELFF	TGTGCCATCACCGGAACTAGCGGCGCGAACACCGGGGAGCTGTTTTTT
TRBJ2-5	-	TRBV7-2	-	CASSPPFRRKVDQETQYF	TGTGCCAGCAGCCCCCCGTTTCGCAGGAAAGTAGACCAAGAGACCCAGTACTTC
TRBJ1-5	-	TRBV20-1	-	CSARDSGVVNQPQHF	TGCAGTGCTAGAGATTCGGGAGTTGTCAATCAGCCCCAGCATTTT
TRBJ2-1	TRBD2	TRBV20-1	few	CSAKRGGRAYNEQFF	TGCAGTGCTAAGCGGGGGGGACGAGCCTACAATGAGCAGTTCTTC
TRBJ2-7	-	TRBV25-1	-	CASSEGITQADPYF	TGTGCCAGCAGTGAAGGGATTACACAGGCCGACCCGTACTTC
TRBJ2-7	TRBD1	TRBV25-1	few	CASSDSGQGQNEQYF	TGTGCCAGCAGTGACTCAGGACAGGGGCAAAACGAGCAGTACTTC
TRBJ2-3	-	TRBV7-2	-	CASDTGIRTDTQYF	TGTGCCAGCGACACAGGGATACGCACAGATACGCAGTATTTT
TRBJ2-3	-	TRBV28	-	CASSSDYYTDTQYF	TGTGCCAGCAGTTCGGACTACTACACAGATACGCAGTATTTT
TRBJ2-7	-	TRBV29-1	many	CSVEGTYEQYF	TGCAGCGTTGAAGGGACCTACGAGCAGTACTTC
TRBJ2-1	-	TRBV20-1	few	CSAPTVGLSYNEQFF	TGCAGTGCCCCGACCGTAGGACTATCCTACAATGAGCAGTTCTTC
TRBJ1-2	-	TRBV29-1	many	CSASQGGYGYTF	TGCAGCGCGTCCCAGGGTGGCTATGGCTACACCTTC
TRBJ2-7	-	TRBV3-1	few	CASSPWLPPFPLLASTNEQYF	TGTGCCAGCAGCCCTTGGCTACCTCCTTTCCCCTTGCTAGCGAGTACCAACGAGCAGTACTTC
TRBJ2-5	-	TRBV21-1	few	CAGALQGETQYF	TGCGCCGGGGCCTTGCAAGGGGAGACCCAGTACTTC
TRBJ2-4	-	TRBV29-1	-	CSVVPAASRNIQYF	TGCAGCGTTGTTCCGGCGGCTAGCAGAAACATTCAGTACTTC